This entry is about one T cell receptor beta chain. There is no known antigen for this receptor. Base qualities were left out, and no much larger clone turns up one base away. This entry comes from a study of blood T cell repertoires in COVID-19 (dated by TCRdb to about 2020). About the full investigation: Samples covering the acute and convalescent phases of COVID-19 were provided by collaborators in the United States, Italy and Spain. The material from the prospective study consisted of cDNA or gDNA derived from T cells, B-cell-depleted T cells, or PBMCs. Subjects who had been exposed to COVID-19, were actively infected with it, or had recovered from it provided the deeply sampled blood TCRbeta repertoires that made up the dataset. A freely available public database, intended as a resource for researchers studying the immune response to SARS-CoV-2, is where the repertoires were released. The samples were drawn from two sources: the first 160 participants of the ongoing ImmuneRACE study, and approximately 1,300 subjects contributed by 6 global collaborators. Nearly every sample came with metadata listing a de-identified subject ID, COVID-19 status, age in years and sex. HLA class I and class II types, where available, came from metadata supplied by the sample provider rather than from assay-based typing.

Broader findings and caveats from the paper: Clinical and demographic metadata were provided uncurated, with the amount varying by source and participant.

A distance of 19 bases separates the germline ends of V and J, which lose 7 bases and 9 bases respectively. For CDR1 and CDR2, the germline V gene lists SNHLY and FYNNEI. Taken from cysteine to phenylalanine, the CDR3 has 14 residues. This entry keeps only the CDR3 DNA: 42 bases, framed from base 1. TCRbeta CDR3 regions were amplified from genomic DNA using the immunoSEQ Assay, a bias-controlled multiplex PCR. The authors' analysis ran thus. The number of nucleated cells in each sample was estimated by amplification of reference gene primers within the assay. To quantify the absolute abundance of each unique TCRbeta CDR3 rearrangement, sequence reads were collapsed and filtered. For each sample, productive Simpson clonality was calculated by taking the square root of Simpson's diversity index across productive rearrangements. TCRdb retrieved this table from immuneACCESS and kept in-frame rearrangements only. Not all clones are present; in checked studies, unresolved V genes account for under half, and no reason is known for the remainder. The V and J calls and clone size are taken from that table; D and trimming were inferred from the DNA. The sample includes 200,000 or so clones, with roughly 80% observed a single time. Clones ranked in the top ten supply about 2.3% of the sample.

Whole blood was collected in K2EDTA tubes by collaborating institutions according to the institutions' own protocols. For TCRbeta analysis, collaborator samples were shipped as frozen whole blood, as isolated PBMCs, or as DNA extracted from either sample type. The chain couples TRBV2 to TRBJ2-4; D gene: possibly TRBD1, on 6 matching bases. Sample: peripheral blood. This sequence was found in a woman aged 60-75 years with acute or convalescent COVID-19. The sequenced DNA is TGTGCCAGCAAACTGGGGGCAGACTCTCGCATTCAGTACTTC. It specifies CASKLGADSRIQYF.